This T cell receptor beta chain was identified in a study of T cell responses to AZD1222 COVID-19 vaccine. Study conclusions and caveats: Donors skewed white British and female; clonal diversity was possibly underestimated. At baseline, just a handful of AZD1222 recipients tested seropositive.

As regards this clone: Its antigen is not known.

Generated by immunoSEQ multiplex PCR, the TCRdb table keeps only in-frame clones and is missing some. The table shows about 54,000 clones, with roughly four fifths occurring only once. The receptor was isolated from an adult in good health. The sample in question was peripheral blood, obtained on day 0 of AZD1222 vaccination.

The CDR3 loop reads CASRGKWYSNQPQHF. The CDR3, as DNA: TGTGCCAGCAGGGGAAAGTGGTATAGCAATCAGCCCCAGCATTTT. The genes are TRBV2 and TRBJ1-5, with D unclear. V dropped 6 bases and J dropped 0 bases, with 12 bases sitting between them. The germline V gene encodes CDR1 SNHLY and CDR2 FYNNEI. The CDR3 spans 15 residues.